This T cell receptor beta chain was identified during a study of blood T cell repertoires in COVID-19. CDR1 SGHRS and CDR2 YFSETQ come from the germline V gene. This CDR3 comprises 13 residues. Trimming left V 3 bases short and J 2 bases short, with 8 bases between. Only in-frame clones appear in the TCRdb table, and some are missing; sequencing was by immunoSEQ multiplex PCR. The repertoire holds roughly 420,000 clones, with roughly 88% as singletons. This TCR came from a woman in her thirties with acute COVID-19. The chain is built from TRBV5-1 and TRBJ1-2; D might be TRBD1 (6 bases). Sequenced input: PBMCs or T cells enriched from blood (not recorded which). The CDR3: CASSWDNNYGYTF. DNA of the CDR3: TGCGCCAGCAGCTGGGACAACAACTATGGCTACACCTTC.